This TCR beta chain originates from a study of response to subunit inactivated influenza vaccine. Study conclusions and caveats: The authors put forward the suggestion that each seasonal influenza vaccination may bring in only a limited number of new T cells.

The CDR3 consists of 16 residues. From germline, CDR1 is LGHDT and CDR2 YNNKEL (reference sequence). V shed 1 base, J shed 6 bases, and the junction held 8 bases outside the gene matches. A few counts support this clonotype. What it binds is unknown. TCRdb recomputed calls from the RT-PCR reads with MiXCR, one row per CDR3 protein. The table includes about 150,000 distinct CDR3 sequences, about 10% detected once. The chain links TRBV3-1 to TRBJ2-7, with 11 bases identical to TRBD2. This TCR came from a man aged 50 to 69 who received an inactivated influenza vaccine. Here the sequenced sample was CD8+ T cells sorted from PBMCs, taken less than 30 months after vaccination. The CDR3 here is CASSQALAGGHGEQYF. CDR3 bases: TGTGCCAGCAGCCAAGCGCTAGCGGGAGGTCACGGCGAGCAGTACTTC.